This T cell receptor (beta chain) was recorded in a study of Graves' ophthalmopathy and Graves' hyperthyroidism. Study-wide findings and caveats: Among expanded thyroid clonotypes above 0.001 frequency, most also occurred in blood.

This clonotype showed up just a few times. The antigen is not known. RNA transcripts provided the template for amplifying TCR beta CDR3 regions. Second-round multiplex PCR came after first-round RT-PCR with HTBI primers. TCRdb re-called the multiplex PCR reads with MiXCR, one entry per CDR3 protein. The sample lists about 16,000 distinct CDR3 sequences, 45% to 55% occurring once. The CDR3 totals 11 residues. Trimming took 3 bases from V and 8 from J, leaving 4 bases between them. Germline V gene data show CDR1 as MDHEN and CDR2 as SYDVKM. The genes are TRBV28 and TRBJ1-4; D remains unclear. The sequenced sample was peripheral blood. The sequence derives from a woman aged 40 to 50 with stable Graves' hyperthyroidism. The CDR3 DNA sequence: TGTGCCAGCAGTTTGCAGGAAAAACTGTTTTTT. It is translated as CASSLQEKLFF.